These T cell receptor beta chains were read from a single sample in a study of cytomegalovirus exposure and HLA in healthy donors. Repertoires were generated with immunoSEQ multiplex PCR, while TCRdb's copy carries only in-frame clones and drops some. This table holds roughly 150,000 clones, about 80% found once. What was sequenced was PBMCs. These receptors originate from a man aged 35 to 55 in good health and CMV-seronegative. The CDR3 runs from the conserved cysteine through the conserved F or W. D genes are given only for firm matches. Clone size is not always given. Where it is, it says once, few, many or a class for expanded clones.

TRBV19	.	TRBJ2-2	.	TGTGCCAGTAGTATTCAGGGTATCGGGGAGCTGTTTTTT	CASSIQGIGELFF
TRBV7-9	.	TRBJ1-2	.	TGTTCCAGCAGCGCGGACTCCTATGGCTACACCTTC	CSSSADSYGYTF
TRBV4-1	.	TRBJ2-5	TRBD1	TGCGCCAGCAGCCGGGGGGACAGGGATGAGGAGACCCAGTACTTC	CASSRGDRDEETQYF
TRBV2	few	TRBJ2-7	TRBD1	TGTGCCAGCAGTTCCGGGACAGGGTTGTACGAGCAGTACTTC	CASSSGTGLYEQYF
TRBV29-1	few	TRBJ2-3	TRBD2	TGCAGCGTTGCGGGGGGGAGAATCTCGGCAGATACGCAGTATTTT	CSVAGGRISADTQYF
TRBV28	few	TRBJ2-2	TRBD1	TGTGCCATCAAGGGACAGGCCTACACCGGGGAGCTGTTTTTT	CAIKGQAYTGELFF
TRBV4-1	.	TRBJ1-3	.	TGCGCCAGCAGCGTACAAAGTCAGGGGCGCTCTGGAAACACCATATATTTT	CASSVQSQGRSGNTIYF
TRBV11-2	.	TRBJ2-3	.	TGTGCCAGCAGCCCCAAAGCGGGCTACACAGATACGCAGTATTTT	CASSPKAGYTDTQYF
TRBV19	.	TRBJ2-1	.	TGTGCCAGTAGTATGATTAGCATAGACAATGAGCAGTTCTTC	CASSMISIDNEQFF
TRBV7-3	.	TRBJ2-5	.	TGTGCCAGCAGCCAGGGGCAGGGACAGACCCAGTACTTC	CASSQGQGQTQYF
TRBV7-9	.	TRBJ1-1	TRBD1	TGTGCCAGCAGCTCTCGGGACAGCACTGAAGCTTTCTTT	CASSSRDSTEAFF
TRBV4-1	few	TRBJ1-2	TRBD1	TGCGCCAGCAGCCAGACACAGGGGAACTATGGCTACACCTTC	CASSQTQGNYGYTF
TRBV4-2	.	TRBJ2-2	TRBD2	TGTGCCAGCAACGAATTGGGGCTAGCGGGAGATACGAACACCGGGGAGCTGTTTTTT	CASNELGLAGDTNTGELFF
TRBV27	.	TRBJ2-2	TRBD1	TGTGCCAGCAGTTTTACGGGACAGGGTCTAACCGGGGAGCTGTTTTTT	CASSFTGQGLTGELFF
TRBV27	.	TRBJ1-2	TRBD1	TGTGCCAGCAGTTGCACAGGGGTCGGTGGCTACACCTTC	CASSCTGVGGYTF
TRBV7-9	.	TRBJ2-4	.	TGTGCCAGCAGCTTAGCGCTACCTTCCCAAAACATTCAGTACTTC	CASSLALPSQNIQYF
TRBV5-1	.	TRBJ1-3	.	TGCGCCAGCAGCTTGCGCAGCTCTGGAAACACCATATATTTT	CASSLRSSGNTIYF
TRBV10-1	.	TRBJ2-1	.	TGCGCCAGCAGCCCACCGGGGAGCTCCTACAATGAGCAGTTCTTC	CASSPPGSSYNEQFF
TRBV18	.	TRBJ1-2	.	TGTGCCAGCTCACCTACGACAGAGCCCTATGGCTACACCTTC	CASSPTTEPYGYTF
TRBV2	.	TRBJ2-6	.	TGTGCCAGCAGTGAGGGACATATCTCTGGGGCCAACGTCCTGACTTTC	CASSEGHISGANVLTF
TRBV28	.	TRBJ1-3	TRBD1	TGTGCCAGCAGTCTCGGGACAGGGTTAAGAAACACCATATATTTT	CASSLGTGLRNTIYF
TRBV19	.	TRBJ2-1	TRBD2	TGTGCCAGTAGCCGGACTAGCGGGATAGACAATGAGCAGTTCTTC	CASSRTSGIDNEQFF